This T cell receptor beta chain was recorded in a study of blood T cell repertoires in COVID-19. Under the authors' procedure: Reference gene primer amplification yielded estimated nucleated cell counts. Produced via immunoSEQ multiplex PCR; TCRdb's table is partial and in-frame only. V, J and clone size are taken as reported in that table, and D and trimming were inferred from the DNA itself. Of 150,000 to 200,000 clones listed, more than 85% are singletons. Germline assignment: CDR1 SEHNR and CDR2 FQNEAQ (reference sequence). The CDR3 consists of 17 residues. Trimming at V came to 2 bases and at J to 2 bases, leaving 6 bases not matched to a gene.

The source of this sequence is a man aged 18 to 35 with acute or convalescent COVID-19. Sequencing input: peripheral blood. The genes are TRBV7-9 and TRBJ2-3, with TRBD2 matching 11 bases. The CDR3 loop is CASSLLLAGDYTDTQYF. The DNA for the CDR3 is TGTGCCAGCAGCTTATTACTAGCGGGGGACTACACAGATACGCAGTATTTT.